The rows below give T cell receptor beta chains drawn from one sample of a study of identical twins. MiXCR was run by TCRdb on the 5' RACE reads, yielding one entry per CDR3 protein. The table shows some 1,600,000 distinct CDR3 sequences, with around 33% occurring only once. Sequenced: cord blood. The receptors were gathered from a newborn girl in good health. CDR3s include the opening cysteine and the closing phenylalanine or tryptophan. D genes are given only for firm matches. Clone size appears in some rows only: once, few, many, or a class for an expanded clone.

J gene: TRBJ1-1; V gene: TRBV27; D gene: .; clone size: few; CDR3 protein: CASSSLLRVNTEAFF; CDR3 DNA: TGTGCCAGCAGTTCCCTTTTGAGGGTGAACACTGAAGCTTTCTTT
J gene: TRBJ2-5; V gene: TRBV20-1; D gene: .; clone size: few; CDR3 protein: CSARDPKRVQETQYF; CDR3 DNA: TGCAGTGCACGGGACCCGAAGAGGGTCCAAGAGACCCAGTACTTC
J gene: TRBJ2-3; V gene: TRBV3-1; D gene: .; clone size: few; CDR3 protein: CASSHKNRRTDTQYF; CDR3 DNA: TGTGCCAGCAGCCACAAGAACCGCCGCACAGATACGCAGTATTTT
J gene: TRBJ2-3; V gene: TRBV5-1; D gene: TRBD2; clone size: .; CDR3 protein: CASSSLAGGMDTQYF; CDR3 DNA: TGCGCCAGCAGCTCTCTAGCGGGGGGGATGGATACGCAGTATTTT
J gene: TRBJ2-7; V gene: TRBV20-1; D gene: .; clone size: .; CDR3 protein: CSARDWADEQYF; CDR3 DNA: TGCAGTGCTAGAGATTGGGCGGACGAGCAGTACTTC
J gene: TRBJ1-3; V gene: TRBV6-5; D gene: .; clone size: .; CDR3 protein: CASSYSFGGSPGNTIYF; CDR3 DNA: TGTGCCAGCAGTTACTCGTTCGGCGGATCTCCTGGAAACACCATATATTTT
J gene: TRBJ2-7; V gene: TRBV10-3; D gene: .; clone size: .; CDR3 protein: CATRGSSEQYF; CDR3 DNA: TGTGCCACCAGAGGGAGTAGCGAGCAGTACTTC
J gene: TRBJ2-2; V gene: TRBV29-1; D gene: .; clone size: many; CDR3 protein: CSVARVAGELFF; CDR3 DNA: TGCAGCGTTGCACGTGTTGCCGGGGAGCTGTTTTTT
J gene: TRBJ1-5; V gene: TRBV6-5; D gene: .; clone size: .; CDR3 protein: CASRPVADSNRPQHF; CDR3 DNA: TGTGCCAGCAGACCCGTCGCGGATAGCAATCGGCCCCAGCATTTT
J gene: TRBJ1-2; V gene: TRBV6-2/TRBV6-3; D gene: .; clone size: few; CDR3 protein: CASSSAGQGYTF; CDR3 DNA: TGTGCCAGCAGTTCGGCGGGGCAGGGCTACACCTTC
J gene: TRBJ2-3; V gene: TRBV12-3/TRBV12-4; D gene: TRBD2; clone size: few; CDR3 protein: CASSRRLAGEYTQYF; CDR3 DNA: TGTGCCAGCTCCCGTCGACTAGCGGGAGAGTATACGCAGTATTTT
J gene: TRBJ2-5; V gene: TRBV20-1; D gene: .; clone size: .; CDR3 protein: CSARVLAMQETQYF; CDR3 DNA: TGCAGTGCTAGAGTGCTAGCGATGCAAGAGACCCAGTACTTC
J gene: TRBJ1-2; V gene: TRBV27; D gene: .; clone size: .; CDR3 protein: CASSSGTREGYGYTF; CDR3 DNA: TGTGCCAGCAGTTCGGGGACCCGAGAGGGGTATGGCTACACCTTC
J gene: TRBJ2-7; V gene: TRBV11-2; D gene: .; clone size: once; CDR3 protein: CASSRLSGTNSYEQYF; CDR3 DNA: TGTGCCAGCAGCCGTTTGTCCGGGACGAATTCCTACGAGCAGTACTTC
J gene: TRBJ2-2; V gene: TRBV4-2; D gene: TRBD2; clone size: .; CDR3 protein: CASSQDSQTSGRGGELFF; CDR3 DNA: TGTGCCAGCAGCCAAGATTCCCAGACTAGCGGGAGGGGCGGGGAGCTGTTTTTT
J gene: TRBJ2-2; V gene: TRBV12-3/TRBV12-4; D gene: .; clone size: .; CDR3 protein: CASSFQGLNTGELFF; CDR3 DNA: TGTGCCAGCAGTTTCCAGGGATTAAACACCGGGGAGCTGTTTTTT
J gene: TRBJ2-3; V gene: TRBV25-1; D gene: TRBD1; clone size: once; CDR3 protein: CANSESGTGADTQYF; CDR3 DNA: TGTGCCAACAGTGAATCCGGGACAGGGGCAGATACGCAGTATTTT
J gene: TRBJ2-7; V gene: TRBV20-1; D gene: TRBD2; clone size: once; CDR3 protein: CSAYSSGSSYNEQYF; CDR3 DNA: TGCAGTGCCTATTCTAGCGGGAGCTCCTACAATGAGCAGTACTTC
J gene: TRBJ2-5; V gene: TRBV11-2; D gene: .; clone size: .; CDR3 protein: CASSLTTLGQETQYF; CDR3 DNA: TGTGCCAGCAGCTTAACGACTCTTGGCCAAGAGACCCAGTACTTC
J gene: TRBJ2-5; V gene: TRBV4-1; D gene: .; clone size: few; CDR3 protein: CASSQDRVYQETQYF; CDR3 DNA: TGCGCCAGCAGCCAAGACAGGGTGTACCAAGAGACCCAGTACTTC
J gene: TRBJ2-5; V gene: TRBV4-2; D gene: .; clone size: .; CDR3 protein: CASSQGRALEEETQYF; CDR3 DNA: TGTGCCAGCAGCCAAGGCCGGGCCCTAGAAGAAGAGACCCAGTACTTC
J gene: TRBJ2-3; V gene: TRBV5-1; D gene: TRBD1; clone size: .; CDR3 protein: CASSLSSRDRLDTQYF; CDR3 DNA: TGCGCCAGCAGCTTATCCTCCCGGGACAGGTTGGATACGCAGTATTTT
J gene: TRBJ2-7; V gene: TRBV4-2; D gene: TRBD2; clone size: .; CDR3 protein: CASSQVTSGGANEQYF; CDR3 DNA: TGTGCCAGCAGCCAAGTTACTAGCGGGGGGGCCAATGAGCAGTACTTC
J gene: TRBJ2-5; V gene: TRBV20-1; D gene: TRBD2; clone size: few; CDR3 protein: CSASSGWRGNKETQYF; CDR3 DNA: TGCAGTGCTAGTTCGGGTTGGCGGGGGAATAAAGAGACCCAGTACTTC
J gene: TRBJ2-7; V gene: TRBV20-1; D gene: TRBD1; clone size: .; CDR3 protein: CSASGTGGFYEQYF; CDR3 DNA: TGCAGTGCTAGCGGGACAGGGGGTTTTTACGAGCAGTACTTC
J gene: TRBJ1-4; V gene: TRBV7-9; D gene: .; clone size: few; CDR3 protein: CASSPSEGTNEKLFF; CDR3 DNA: TGTGCCAGCAGCCCCTCAGAAGGAACTAATGAAAAACTGTTTTTT
J gene: TRBJ2-5; V gene: TRBV29-1; D gene: TRBD1; clone size: .; CDR3 protein: CSVTPGGQTIGETQYF; CDR3 DNA: TGCAGCGTCACCCCAGGGGGCCAAACAATCGGGGAGACCCAGTACTTC
J gene: TRBJ1-1; V gene: TRBV4-2; D gene: TRBD1; clone size: .; CDR3 protein: CASSKSGQPMNTEAFF; CDR3 DNA: TGTGCCAGCAGTAAATCGGGACAGCCTATGAACACTGAAGCTTTCTTT
J gene: TRBJ1-2; V gene: TRBV5-1; D gene: .; clone size: few; CDR3 protein: CASPPPNYGYTF; CDR3 DNA: TGCGCCAGCCCCCCGCCTAACTATGGCTACACCTTC
J gene: TRBJ2-3; V gene: TRBV20-1; D gene: .; clone size: .; CDR3 protein: CSVSVDTQYF; CDR3 DNA: TGCAGTGTTTCGGTAGATACGCAGTATTTT
J gene: TRBJ2-7; V gene: TRBV29-1; D gene: TRBD1; clone size: .; CDR3 protein: CSVVAGTGYEQYF; CDR3 DNA: TGCAGCGTTGTGGCAGGGACAGGGTACGAGCAGTACTTC
J gene: TRBJ1-1; V gene: TRBV6-5; D gene: .; clone size: .; CDR3 protein: CASSPDPPQESPEAFF; CDR3 DNA: TGTGCCAGCAGCCCGGATCCCCCCCAGGAGTCCCCTGAAGCTTTCTTT
J gene: TRBJ1-1; V gene: TRBV3-1; D gene: .; clone size: .; CDR3 protein: CASSRAVKNTEAFF; CDR3 DNA: TGTGCCAGCAGCCGGGCAGTCAAGAACACTGAAGCTTTCTTT
J gene: TRBJ2-5; V gene: TRBV20-1; D gene: .; clone size: .; CDR3 protein: CSARLPELVAQYF; CDR3 DNA: TGCAGTGCTAGACTCCCGGAACTAGTCGCCCAGTACTTC
J gene: TRBJ1-2; V gene: TRBV28; D gene: .; clone size: .; CDR3 protein: CASMRAFGSYGYTF; CDR3 DNA: TGTGCCAGCATGCGGGCCTTCGGGTCCTATGGCTACACCTTC
J gene: TRBJ1-5; V gene: TRBV20-1; D gene: .; clone size: .; CDR3 protein: CSASTGGPTNQPQHF; CDR3 DNA: TGCAGTGCTAGTACTGGGGGCCCCACCAATCAGCCCCAGCATTTT